Below, 26 T cell receptor beta chains from the same sample are listed, as sequenced in a study of blood T cell repertoires in COVID-19. The table came from immunoSEQ multiplex PCR; TCRdb's copy has only in-frame clones and leaves some out. This table holds 200,000 to 250,000 clones, about nine tenths found once. The sample taken for sequencing was PBMCs or T cells enriched from blood (not recorded which). Every receptor here comes from a man aged 50-60 years who had been exposed to COVID-19.

The rearrangement joins TRBV6-5 to TRBJ1-6; no reliable D call. The CDR3 has 16 amino acids. Per germline, CDR1 MNHEY and CDR2 SVGAGI. Trimming left V 4 bases short and J 3 bases short, with 13 bases between. The CDR3 sequence: CASSSYSGNYNSPLHF. CDR3 coding DNA: TGTGCCAGCAGTTCCTACAGTGGAAACTATAATTCACCCCTCCACTTT.

CDR3: CASSRGSGETQYF. CDR3 coding DNA: TGCGCCAGCAGCCGCGGGAGCGGGGAGACCCAGTACTTC. The V call is TRBV5-1, the J call TRBJ2-5, with 7 bases aligning to TRBD2. The germline V gene has CDR1 SGHRS and CDR2 YFSETQ. The CDR3 length is 13 residues. The J segment lost 5 bases and the V segment lost 4 bases, leaving 5 bases of the junction unmatched.

This clone has a single count. For the CDR3, the DNA is TGTGCCAGCAGCTTCAGGGTAAGAACTGAAGCTTTCTTT. Its translation: CASSFRVRTEAFF. The chain joins TRBV5-8 to TRBJ1-1; D perhaps matches TRBD1 (5 bases). This CDR3 is built from 13 residues. The V end lost 2 bases, the J end lost 5 bases, and 10 bases lay between the germline ends. The V gene's germline CDR1 is SGHTS and CDR2 YDEGEE. The full variable domain, rest sourced from reference TRBV5-8 and TRBJ1-1, is EAGVTQSPTHLIKTRGQQATLRCSPISGHTSVYWYQQALGLGLQFLLWYDEGEERNRGNFPPRFSGRQFPNYSSELNVNALELEDSALYLCASSFRVRTEAFFGQGTRLTVV.

V is TRBV9 and J is TRBJ2-1; the match to TRBD2 covers 9 bases. CDR1 SGDLS and CDR2 YYNGEE come from the germline V gene. Trimming cost V 3 bases and J 2 bases; bases outside gene matches: 9. This CDR3 is built from 17 residues. CDR3 DNA sequence: TGTGCCAGCAGCGCTCTTAGCGGGAGAGGGGCCTACAATGAGCAGTTCTTC. Encoded protein: CASSALSGRGAYNEQFF. The whole variable domain, remainder taken from reference TRBV9 and TRBJ2-1, is DSGVTQTPKHLITATGQRVTLRCSPRSGDLSVYWYQQSLDQGLQFLIQYYNGEERAKGNILERFSAQQFPDLHSELNLSSLELGDSALYFCASSALSGRGAYNEQFFGPGTRLTVL.

This rearrangement joins TRBV15 to TRBJ2-1, with D possibly TRBD1 on 5 matching bases. CDR1 and CDR2 from the germline V gene are LNHNV and YYDKDF (reference sequence). CDR3 length equals 15 residues. The V and J ends lost 3 bases and 0 bases respectively, with 9 bases between them. The CDR3 sequence is CATSSDRSSYNEQFF. In DNA, the CDR3 is TGTGCCACCAGCAGTGACAGAAGCTCCTACAATGAGCAGTTCTTC.

The chain recombines TRBV5-1 with TRBJ1-1; a possible D gene is TRBD1 (5 bases). Germline assignment: CDR1 SGHRS and CDR2 YFSETQ. CDR3 size: 14 residues. The V and J ends lost 4 bases and 5 bases respectively, with 15 bases between them. The CDR3 nucleotides are TGCGCCAGCAGCACCGAAGGGGCCGGGACTGAAGCTTTCTTT. This gives the protein CASSTEGAGTEAFF.

The J gene is TRBJ1-5, the V gene TRBV5-4; D perhaps matches TRBD1 (5 bases). Germline values: CDR1 SGHNT, CDR2 YYREEE (reference sequence). This CDR3 spans 16 amino acids. Trimming shortened V by 2 bases and J by 0 bases, and 12 bases separated the two germline ends. As DNA, the CDR3 is TGTGCCAGCAGCTTCTATACAGGAAATAGCAATCAGCCCCAGCATTTT. Its translation: CASSFYTGNSNQPQHF.

This sequence joins TRBV10-3 and TRBJ1-6; maybe TRBD1 (5 bases). The CDR3 spans 15 residues. V was cut by 0 bases and J by 7 bases, with 10 bases left in between. Germline values: CDR1 ENHRY, CDR2 SYGVKD. The CDR3 region is CAISESTGGNSPLHF. Written as DNA, the CDR3 is TGTGCCATCAGTGAGTCGACGGGGGGGAATTCACCCCTCCACTTT.

The chain couples TRBV11-3 to TRBJ2-3; the match to TRBD2 covers 9 bases. The CDR3 has 16 amino acids. J lost 2 bases, V lost 1 base, and 4 bases had no gene match. Looked up from germline, CDR1 is SGHNT and CDR2 is YENEEA. The CDR3, as DNA: TGTGCCAGCAGCTTAGTTGCGGGAGGGTACACAGATACGCAGTATTTT. Protein sequence: CASSLVAGGYTDTQYF.

The chain carries TRBV27 and TRBJ1-2, with TRBD1 matching over 7 bases. The V segment lost 4 bases and the J segment 8 bases; nucleotides outside the gene matches: 10. The CDR3 covers 14 residues. The germline CDR1 and CDR2 sequences are MNHEY and SMNVEV (reference sequence). The CDR3: CASSSDRTGQGYTF. DNA of the CDR3: TGTGCCAGCAGTTCCGACCGGACAGGTCAAGGCTACACCTTC.

The chain carries TRBV5-1 and TRBJ2-1; the match to TRBD2 covers 9 bases. The CDR3 is made up of 16 amino acids. J was trimmed by 7 bases and V by 4 bases; bases with no gene match: 12. The germline V gene encodes CDR1 SGHRS and CDR2 YFSETQ. Written as DNA, the CDR3 is TGCGCCAGCAGCCGAACCCTACCTCTAGCGGGGAATGAGCAGTTCTTC. As protein: CASSRTLPLAGNEQFF.

The chain uses TRBV5-1 and TRBJ1-1, with TRBD1 matching 8 bases. From germline, CDR1 is SGHRS and CDR2 YFSETQ. With 6 bases clipped from V and 2 bases from J, the junction kept 6 bases outside the gene matches. This CDR3 has 14 residues. The CDR3 protein is CASMTGVLNTEAFF. The DNA of the CDR3 is TGCGCCAGCATGACAGGGGTTTTAAACACTGAAGCTTTCTTT.

The chain couples TRBV30 to TRBJ1-4; perhaps TRBD1 as D (5 bases). The CDR3 totals 12 residues. Germline loops: CDR1 GTSNPN, CDR2 SVGIG (reference sequence). The germline V and J ends were trimmed by 5 bases and 13 bases, with 17 bases remaining between them. The CDR3 bases are TGTGCCTGGGAGACAAGGGGCGCAGGACTGTTTTTT. Translation gives CAWETRGAGLFF.

This chain joins TRBV10-1 and TRBJ1-3; D is ambiguous. CDR1 is WNHNN, CDR2 SYGVQD, per germline (reference sequence). The CDR3 has 14 amino acids. V was pared by 2 bases and J by 2 bases, with 7 bases between. The CDR3 DNA follows: TGCGCCAGCAGTGAGGCCGGGACTGGAAACACCATATATTTT. Protein sequence: CASSEAGTGNTIYF.

This sequence joins TRBV2 and TRBJ1-5; D may be TRBD1 (5 bases). Trimming took off 6 bases at V and 6 bases at J, with 9 bases between the two ends. The length of the CDR3 is 12 residues. Germline V lookup: CDR1 SNHLY, CDR2 FYNNEI. The CDR3: CASRLQGQPQHF. Written as DNA, the CDR3 is TGTGCCAGCAGGCTCCAGGGTCAGCCCCAGCATTTT.

The chain joins TRBV5-1 to TRBJ2-1; unclear D gene. This CDR3 contains 15 residues. Trimming cost V 0 bases and J 1 base, with 8 bases left between them. Germline CDR1 is SGHRS and CDR2 is YFSETQ. The DNA of the CDR3 is TGCGCCAGCAGCTTGGTTCAGGAATCCTACAATGAGCAGTTCTTC. Protein: CASSLVQESYNEQFF.

In this sample, this clone turned up once. The chain joins TRBV29-1 to TRBJ1-5, with 7 bases fitting TRBD1. Germline CDR1 reads SQVTM; CDR2 reads ANQGSEA. CDR3 length equals 13 residues. V gave up 6 bases and J gave up 0 bases; unmatched junction bases: 2. CDR3 protein: CSVRTGSNQPQHF. DNA of the CDR3: TGCAGCGTGAGGACAGGTAGCAATCAGCCCCAGCATTTT. The whole variable domain, remainder taken from reference TRBV29-1 and TRBJ1-5, is SAVISQKPSRDICQRGTSLTIQCQVDSQVTMMFWYRQQPGQSLTLIATANQGSEATYESGFVIDKFPISRPNLTFSTLTVSNMSPEDSSIYLCSVRTGSNQPQHFGDGTRLSIL.

The rearrangement joins TRBV14 to TRBJ1-6; no definite D call. The CDR3 runs 16 residues. V lost 3 bases and J lost 0, with 9 bases in between. Germline CDR1 SGHDN, CDR2 FVKESK. The DNA for the CDR3 is TGTGCCAGCAGCCATAAGCCGAGCTCCTATAATTCACCCCTCCACTTT. Its translation: CASSHKPSSYNSPLHF.

The chain recombines TRBV6-6 with TRBJ2-3; D is unclear. This CDR3 region has 13 residues. V was clipped by 7 bases and J by 1 base, with 9 bases between them. The germline CDR1 and CDR2 sequences are MNHNY and SVGAGI (reference sequence). In nucleotides, the CDR3 is TGTGCCAGCACACCACTGCGCACAGATACGCAGTATTTT. It is translated as CASTPLRTDTQYF.

This CDR3 is CASSPGSVETQYF. The CDR3 region has the DNA TGTGCCAGCAGCCCGGGGTCGGTGGAGACCCAGTACTTC. V gene TRBV28 combines with J gene TRBJ2-5; TRBD2 might be the D (5 bases). Germline V CDR1 and CDR2: MDHEN, SYDVKM. The CDR3 has 13 amino acids. V gave up 6 bases and J gave up 5 bases, with 13 bases separating them.

J is TRBJ2-7 and V is TRBV30, with D perhaps matching TRBD1 (6 bases). The CDR3 loop spans 14 amino acids. Looked up from germline, CDR1 is GTSNPN and CDR2 is SVGIG (reference sequence). Trimming removed 3 bases at V and 0 bases at J, with 12 bases between. CDR3 amino acids: CAWSLLDSSYEQYF. The CDR3 DNA reads TGTGCCTGGAGCCTCCTGGACAGCTCCTACGAGCAGTACTTC.

The chain recombines TRBV12-5 with TRBJ2-1; 13 bases align to TRBD2. The V segment lost 2 bases and the J segment 4 bases; nucleotides outside the gene matches: 11. Germline V gives CDR1 LGHNT, CDR2 FRNRAP. The CDR3 totals 19 residues. CDR3 DNA sequence: TGTGCTAGTGGTTTGACTAGCGGGAGGGCTGGGGTTCTATACAATGAGCAGTTCTTC. Translation: CASGLTSGRAGVLYNEQFF.

The chain links TRBV28 to TRBJ1-2; a weak D match, TRBD1 (6 bases). CDR3 length equals 14 residues. V lost 8 bases and J lost 3, with 16 bases in between. Per the germline V gene, CDR1 is MDHEN and CDR2 is SYDVKM. CDR3 residues: CASQAGAPDYGYTF. In nucleotides, the CDR3 is TGTGCCAGCCAGGCAGGGGCCCCGGACTATGGCTACACCTTC.

The chain carries TRBV2 and TRBJ1-6; TRBD1 is a possible D gene (6 bases). Germline V lookup: CDR1 SNHLY, CDR2 FYNNEI. This CDR3 has 16 amino acids. V shed 3 bases and J shed 7 bases, with 16 bases lying between them. CDR3: CASSDPSGGRNSPLHF. The CDR3 DNA reads TGTGCCAGCAGTGACCCAAGCGGGGGCCGAAATTCACCCCTCCACTTT.

This clone has a single count. V usage is TRBV30 and J usage is TRBJ2-3; possibly TRBD2 for D (5 bases). The CDR3 contains 13 residues. Trimming left V 0 bases short and J 6 bases short, with 10 bases between. Germline values: CDR1 GTSNPN, CDR2 SVGIG (reference sequence). The CDR3 DNA is TGTGCCTGGAGTGTTAAGCGGCGGGATACGCAGTATTTT. Amino acids: CAWSVKRRDTQYF.

The V gene is TRBV11-2, the J gene TRBJ1-2; 7 bases map to TRBD1. Germline V gene sequence: CDR1 SGHAT, CDR2 FQNNGV. This CDR3 contains 15 residues. V lost 7 bases to trimming and J lost 3 bases; unmatched junction nucleotides: 11. As DNA, the CDR3 is TGTGCCAGCACCTCTCGACAGGGATGGCACTATGGCTACACCTTC. It is translated as CASTSRQGWHYGYTF.